This paragraph reports one T cell receptor (beta chain). The antigen remains unidentified. The entry originates in a study of radiotherapy plus CTLA-4 blockade in lung cancer. Whole-study context: Objective responses were seen in around 20% of patients, disease control in 31%. Study-wide points: In blood, after radiotherapy plus ipilimumab, tumor-derived TCR clones expanded. It was early blood T cell clone dynamics, with interferon-beta, that reportedly best predicted response.

Measured with immunoSEQ multiplex PCR; TCRdb has only the in-frame clones, and not every one. The sample includes under 100,000 clones, approximately 82% of them seen just once. CTLA-4 blockade with ipilimumab, together with focal radiation, was given to patients with chemo-refractory metastatic non-small-cell lung cancer. The TCR was taken from a human donor with non-small cell lung cancer that progressed on radiotherapy plus ipilimumab. This specimen consisted of peripheral blood, obtained from a patient treated with radiotherapy plus ipilimumab.

In nucleotides, the CDR3 is TGTGCCAGCAGTTACTCGAGGCAGAGCACCTACGAGCAGTACTTC. It specifies CASSYSRQSTYEQYF. The chain combines TRBV6-5 with TRBJ2-7, with no clear D. The CDR3 is made up of 15 amino acids. Germline V lookup: CDR1 MNHEY, CDR2 SVGAGI. V lost 0 bases and J lost 2, with 11 bases in between.